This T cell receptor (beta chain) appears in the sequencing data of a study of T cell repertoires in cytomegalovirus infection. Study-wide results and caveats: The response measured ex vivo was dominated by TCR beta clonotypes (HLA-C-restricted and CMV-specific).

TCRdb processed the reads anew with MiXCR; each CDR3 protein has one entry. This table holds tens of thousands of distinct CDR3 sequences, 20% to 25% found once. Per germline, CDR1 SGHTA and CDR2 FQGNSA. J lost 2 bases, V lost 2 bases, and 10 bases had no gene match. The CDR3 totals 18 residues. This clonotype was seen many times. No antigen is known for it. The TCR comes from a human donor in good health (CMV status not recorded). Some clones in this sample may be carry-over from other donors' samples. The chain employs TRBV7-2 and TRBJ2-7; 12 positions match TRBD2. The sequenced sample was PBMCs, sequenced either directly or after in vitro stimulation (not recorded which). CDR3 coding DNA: TGTGCCAGCAGCTTATTTGGTGGACGGACTAGCGGGGCCTACGAGCAGTACTTC. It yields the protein CASSLFGGRTSGAYEQYF.